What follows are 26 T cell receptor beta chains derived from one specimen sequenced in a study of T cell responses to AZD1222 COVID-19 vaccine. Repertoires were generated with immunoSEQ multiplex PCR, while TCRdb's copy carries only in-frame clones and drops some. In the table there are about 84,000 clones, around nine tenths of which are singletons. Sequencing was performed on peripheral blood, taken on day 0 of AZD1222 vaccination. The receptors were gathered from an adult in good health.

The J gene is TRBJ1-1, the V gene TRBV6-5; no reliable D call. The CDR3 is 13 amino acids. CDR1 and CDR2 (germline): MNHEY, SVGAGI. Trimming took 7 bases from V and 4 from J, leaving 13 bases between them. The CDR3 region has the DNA TGTGCCAGCACCCCGACCGGGTTCACTGAAGCTTTCTTT. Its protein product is CASTPTGFTEAFF.

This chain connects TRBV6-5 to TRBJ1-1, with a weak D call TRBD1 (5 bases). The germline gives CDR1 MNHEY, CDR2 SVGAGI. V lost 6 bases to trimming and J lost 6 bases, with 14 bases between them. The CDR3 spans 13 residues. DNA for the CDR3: TGTGCCAGCAGGTACGGCGACAGCTCTGAAGCTTTCTTT. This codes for CASRYGDSSEAFF.

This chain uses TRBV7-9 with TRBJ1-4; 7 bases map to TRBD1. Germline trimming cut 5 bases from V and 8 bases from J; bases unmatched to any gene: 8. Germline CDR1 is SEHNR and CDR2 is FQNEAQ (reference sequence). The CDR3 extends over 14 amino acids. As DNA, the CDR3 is TGTGCCAGCAGCCTCGGGACAGTGAGGGAAAAACTGTTTTTT. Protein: CASSLGTVREKLFF.

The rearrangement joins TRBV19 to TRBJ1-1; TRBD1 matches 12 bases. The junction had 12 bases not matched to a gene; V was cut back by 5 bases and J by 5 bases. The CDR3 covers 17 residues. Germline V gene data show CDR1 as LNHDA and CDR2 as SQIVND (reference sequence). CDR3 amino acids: CASSPPGQGARRTEAFF. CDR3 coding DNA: TGTGCCAGTAGTCCCCCGGGACAGGGGGCGAGACGTACTGAAGCTTTCTTT.

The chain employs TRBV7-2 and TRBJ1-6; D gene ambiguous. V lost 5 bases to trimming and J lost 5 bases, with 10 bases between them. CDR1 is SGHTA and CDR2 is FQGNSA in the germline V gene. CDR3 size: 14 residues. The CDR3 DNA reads TGTGCCAGCAGCCATCGAGTGGATAATTCACCCCTCCACTTT. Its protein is CASSHRVDNSPLHF.

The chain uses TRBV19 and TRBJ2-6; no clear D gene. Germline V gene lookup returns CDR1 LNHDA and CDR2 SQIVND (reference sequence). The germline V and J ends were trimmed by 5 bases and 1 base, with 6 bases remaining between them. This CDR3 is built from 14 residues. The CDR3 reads CASSLGSGANVLTF. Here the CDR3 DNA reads TGTGCCAGTAGTCTGGGTTCTGGGGCCAACGTCCTGACTTTC.

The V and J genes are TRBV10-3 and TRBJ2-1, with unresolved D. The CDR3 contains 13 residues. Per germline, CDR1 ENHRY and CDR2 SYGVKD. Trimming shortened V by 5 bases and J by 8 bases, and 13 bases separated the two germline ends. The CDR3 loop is CAISNSAADEQFF. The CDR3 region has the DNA TGTGCCATCAGTAACTCAGCTGCGGATGAGCAGTTCTTC.

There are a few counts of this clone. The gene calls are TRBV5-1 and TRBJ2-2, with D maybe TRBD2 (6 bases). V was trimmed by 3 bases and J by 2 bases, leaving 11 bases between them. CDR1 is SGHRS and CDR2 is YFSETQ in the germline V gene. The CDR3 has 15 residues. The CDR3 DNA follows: TGCGCCAGCAGCTCCGGGACTTTAAACACCGGGGAGCTGTTTTTT. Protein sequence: CASSSGTLNTGELFF.

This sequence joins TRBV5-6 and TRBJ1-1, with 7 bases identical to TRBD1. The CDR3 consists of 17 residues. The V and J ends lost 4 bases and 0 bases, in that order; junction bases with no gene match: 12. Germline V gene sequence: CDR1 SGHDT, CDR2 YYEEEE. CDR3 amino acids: CASSPEGAGEMNTEAFF. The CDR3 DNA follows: TGTGCCAGCAGCCCCGAGGGGGCAGGGGAGATGAACACTGAAGCTTTCTTT.

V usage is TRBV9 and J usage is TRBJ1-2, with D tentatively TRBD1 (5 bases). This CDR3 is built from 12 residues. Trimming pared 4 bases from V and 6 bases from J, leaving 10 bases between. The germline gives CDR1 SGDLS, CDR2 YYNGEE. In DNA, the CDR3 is TGTGCCAGCAGCCTGAGACAGAATGGCTACACCTTC. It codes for CASSLRQNGYTF.

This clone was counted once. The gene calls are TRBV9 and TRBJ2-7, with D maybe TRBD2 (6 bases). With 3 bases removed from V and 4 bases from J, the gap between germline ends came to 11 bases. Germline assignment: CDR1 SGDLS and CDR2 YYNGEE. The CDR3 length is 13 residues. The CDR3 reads CASSEGRGYEQYF. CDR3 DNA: TGTGCCAGCAGCGAGGGACGGGGGTACGAGCAGTACTTC.

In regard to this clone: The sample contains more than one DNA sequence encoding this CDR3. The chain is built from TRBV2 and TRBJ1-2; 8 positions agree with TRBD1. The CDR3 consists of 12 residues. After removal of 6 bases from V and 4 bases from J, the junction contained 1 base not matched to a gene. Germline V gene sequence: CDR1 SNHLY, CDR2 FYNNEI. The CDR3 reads CASSGQGYGYTF. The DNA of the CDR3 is TGTGCCAGCAGCGGACAGGGCTATGGCTACACCTTC.

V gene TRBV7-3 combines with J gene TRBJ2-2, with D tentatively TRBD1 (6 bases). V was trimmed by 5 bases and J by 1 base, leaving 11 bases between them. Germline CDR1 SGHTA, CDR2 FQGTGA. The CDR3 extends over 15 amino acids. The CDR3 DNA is TGTGCCAGCAGCCTAGGGGGACAGAACACCGGGGAGCTGTTTTTT. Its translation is CASSLGGQNTGELFF.

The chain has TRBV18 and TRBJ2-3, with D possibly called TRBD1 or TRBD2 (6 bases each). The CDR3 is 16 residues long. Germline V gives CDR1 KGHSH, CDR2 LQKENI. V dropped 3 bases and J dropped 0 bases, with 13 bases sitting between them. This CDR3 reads CASSPVSGASTDTQYF. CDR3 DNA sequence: TGTGCCAGCTCACCGGTTTCGGGGGCTAGCACAGATACGCAGTATTTT.

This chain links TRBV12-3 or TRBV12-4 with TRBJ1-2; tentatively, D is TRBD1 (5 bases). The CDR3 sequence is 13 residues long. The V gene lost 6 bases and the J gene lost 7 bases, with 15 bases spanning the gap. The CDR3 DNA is TGTGCCAGCAGCAAGAGAAGGGGAGGTGGCTACACCTTC. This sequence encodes CASSKRRGGGYTF.

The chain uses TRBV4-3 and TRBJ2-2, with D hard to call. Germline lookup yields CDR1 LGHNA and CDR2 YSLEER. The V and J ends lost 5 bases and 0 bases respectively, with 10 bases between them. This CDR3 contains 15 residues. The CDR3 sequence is CASSKGSANTGELFF. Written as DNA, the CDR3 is TGCGCCAGCAGCAAGGGCTCCGCGAACACCGGGGAGCTGTTTTTT.

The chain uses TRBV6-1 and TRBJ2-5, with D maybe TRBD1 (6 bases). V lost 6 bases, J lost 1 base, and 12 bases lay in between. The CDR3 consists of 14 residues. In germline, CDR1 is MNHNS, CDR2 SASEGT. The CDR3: CASSAGALQETQYF. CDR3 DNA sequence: TGTGCCAGCAGCGCAGGGGCCCTCCAAGAGACCCAGTACTTC.

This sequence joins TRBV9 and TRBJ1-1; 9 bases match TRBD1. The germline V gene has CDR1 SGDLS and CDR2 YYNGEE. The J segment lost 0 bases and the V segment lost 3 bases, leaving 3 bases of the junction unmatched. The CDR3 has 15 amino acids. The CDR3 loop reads CASSARQGVNTEAFF. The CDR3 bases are TGTGCCAGCAGCGCGAGACAGGGGGTGAACACTGAAGCTTTCTTT.

CDR3 in amino acids: CASNDRTTNEKLFF. The CDR3 nucleotides are TGTGCCAGTAACGACAGAACAACTAATGAAAAACTGTTTTTT. The genes are TRBV19 and TRBJ1-4, with D perhaps matching TRBD1 (5 bases). V was shortened by 7 bases and J by 0 bases, with 9 bases between the two germline ends. This CDR3 spans 14 amino acids. Germline assignment: CDR1 LNHDA and CDR2 SQIVND (reference sequence).

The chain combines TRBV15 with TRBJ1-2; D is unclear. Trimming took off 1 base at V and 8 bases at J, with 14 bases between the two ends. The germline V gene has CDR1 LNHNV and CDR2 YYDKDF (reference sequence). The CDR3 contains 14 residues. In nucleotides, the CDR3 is TGTGCCACCAGCAGAGTAGGAGGAGGAAGGGGCTACACCTTC. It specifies CATSRVGGGRGYTF. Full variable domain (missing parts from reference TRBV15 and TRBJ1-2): DAMVIQNPRYQVTQFGKPVTLSCSQTLNHNVMYWYQQKSSQAPKLLFHYYDKDFNNEADTPDNFQSRRPNTSFCFLDIRSPGLGDTAMYLCATSRVGGGRGYTFGSGTRLTVV.

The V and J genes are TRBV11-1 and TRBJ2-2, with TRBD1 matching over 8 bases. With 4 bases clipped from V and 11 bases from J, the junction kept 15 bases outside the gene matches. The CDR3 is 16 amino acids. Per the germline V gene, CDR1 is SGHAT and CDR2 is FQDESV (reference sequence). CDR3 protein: CASSSPSGTGTTELFF. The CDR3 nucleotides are TGTGCCAGCAGCTCTCCTTCCGGGACAGGAACCACCGAGCTGTTTTTT.

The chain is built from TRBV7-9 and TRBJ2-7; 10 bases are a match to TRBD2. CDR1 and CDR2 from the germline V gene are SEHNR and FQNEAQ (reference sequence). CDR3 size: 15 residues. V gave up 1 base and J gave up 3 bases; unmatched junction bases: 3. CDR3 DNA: TGTGCCAGCAGCTTAGGGACTAGCGGAAACTACGAGCAGTACTTC. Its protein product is CASSLGTSGNYEQYF.

The CDR3 here is CASSTGMRYNEQFF. The DNA for the CDR3 is TGTGCCAGTAGCACCGGGATGAGGTACAATGAGCAGTTCTTC. This rearrangement joins TRBV19 to TRBJ2-1; D perhaps matches TRBD2 (5 bases). The V end was cut by 6 bases, the J end by 4 bases, with 13 bases between. Per the germline V gene, CDR1 is LNHDA and CDR2 is SQIVND (reference sequence). The CDR3 sequence is 14 residues long.

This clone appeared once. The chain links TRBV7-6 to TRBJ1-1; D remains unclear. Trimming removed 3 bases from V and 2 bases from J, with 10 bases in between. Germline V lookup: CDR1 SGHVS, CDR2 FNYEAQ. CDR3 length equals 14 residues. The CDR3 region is CASSFRTENTEAFF. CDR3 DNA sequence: TGTGCCAGCAGCTTCAGGACTGAAAACACTGAAGCTTTCTTT.

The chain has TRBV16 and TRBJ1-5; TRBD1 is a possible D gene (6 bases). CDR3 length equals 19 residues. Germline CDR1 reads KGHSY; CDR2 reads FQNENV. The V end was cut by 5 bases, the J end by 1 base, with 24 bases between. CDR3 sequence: CASSSRKSMGARSNQPQHF. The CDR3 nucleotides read TGTGCCAGCAGCTCAAGAAAGTCGATGGGGGCTAGGAGCAATCAGCCCCAGCATTTT. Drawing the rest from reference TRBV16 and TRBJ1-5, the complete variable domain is GEEVAQTPKHLVRGEGQKAKLYCAPIKGHSYVFWYQQVLKNEFKFLISFQNENVFDETGMPKERFSAKCLPNSPCSLEIQATKLEDSAVYFCASSSRKSMGARSNQPQHFGDGTRLSIL.

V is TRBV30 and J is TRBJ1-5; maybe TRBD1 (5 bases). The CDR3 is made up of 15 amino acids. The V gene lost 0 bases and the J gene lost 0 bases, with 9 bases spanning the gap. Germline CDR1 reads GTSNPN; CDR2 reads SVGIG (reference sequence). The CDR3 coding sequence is TGTGCCTGGAGTGTATGGCAGGGTAGCAATCAGCCCCAGCATTTT. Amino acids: CAWSVWQGSNQPQHF.